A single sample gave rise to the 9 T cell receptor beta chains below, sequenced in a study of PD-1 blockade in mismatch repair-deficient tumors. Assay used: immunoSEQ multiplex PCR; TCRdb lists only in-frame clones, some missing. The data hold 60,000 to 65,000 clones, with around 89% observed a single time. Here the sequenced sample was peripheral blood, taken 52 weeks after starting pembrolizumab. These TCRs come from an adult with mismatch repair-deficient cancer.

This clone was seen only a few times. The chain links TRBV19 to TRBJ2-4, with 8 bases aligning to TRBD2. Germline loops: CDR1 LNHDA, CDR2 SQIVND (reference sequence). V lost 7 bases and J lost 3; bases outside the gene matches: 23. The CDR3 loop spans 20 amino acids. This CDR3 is CASTTFTGGPELQNKNIQYF. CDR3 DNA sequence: TGTGCCAGTACCACCTTTACGGGAGGGCCCGAACTACAAAACAAAAACATTCAGTACTTC.

The CDR3 is CASSPGLAGELFF. CDR3 nucleotides: TGTGCCAGCAGCCCGGGACTAGCGGGGGAGCTGTTTTTT. This chain joins TRBV5-5 and TRBJ2-2; 10 nucleotides match TRBD2. CDR3 length: 13 amino acids. Unmatched junction bases numbered 2, after V lost 4 bases and J lost 8 bases. Germline V gene sequence: CDR1 SGHKS, CDR2 YYEKEE (reference sequence).

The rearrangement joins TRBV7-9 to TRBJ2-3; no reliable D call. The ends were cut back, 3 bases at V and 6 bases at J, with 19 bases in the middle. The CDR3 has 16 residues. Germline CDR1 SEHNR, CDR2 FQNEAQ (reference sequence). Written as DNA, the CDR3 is TGTGCCAGCAGCTTCACAGAGGATGTGCCCGACGATACGCAGTATTTT. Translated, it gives CASSFTEDVPDDTQYF.

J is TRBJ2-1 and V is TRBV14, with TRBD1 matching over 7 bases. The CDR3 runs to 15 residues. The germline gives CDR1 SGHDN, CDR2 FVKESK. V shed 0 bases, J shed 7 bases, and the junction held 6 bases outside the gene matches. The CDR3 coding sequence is TGTGCCAGCAGCCAAGACCCGACAGGGCGGAATGAGCAGTTCTTC. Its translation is CASSQDPTGRNEQFF.

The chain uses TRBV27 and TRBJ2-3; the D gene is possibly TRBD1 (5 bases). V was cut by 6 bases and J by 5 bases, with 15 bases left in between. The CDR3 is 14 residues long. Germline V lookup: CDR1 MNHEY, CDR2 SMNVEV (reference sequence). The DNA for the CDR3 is TGTGCCAGCAGCTCCATTCAGGGTGGAGATACGCAGTATTTT. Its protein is CASSSIQGGDTQYF.

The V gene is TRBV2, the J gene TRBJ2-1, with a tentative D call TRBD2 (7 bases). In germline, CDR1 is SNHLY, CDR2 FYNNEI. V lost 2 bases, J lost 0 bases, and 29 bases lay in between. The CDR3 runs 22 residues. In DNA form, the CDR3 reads TGTGCCAGCAGTGAAAGGCAGGGGCCTAGCGGCTATTCTACAAGCTCCTACAATGAGCAGTTCTTC. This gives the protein CASSERQGPSGYSTSSYNEQFF.

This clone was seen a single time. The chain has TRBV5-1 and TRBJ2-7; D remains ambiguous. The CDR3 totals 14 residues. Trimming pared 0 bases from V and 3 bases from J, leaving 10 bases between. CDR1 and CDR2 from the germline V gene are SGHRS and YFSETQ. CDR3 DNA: TGCGCCAGCAGCTTGGAAGGCTCCTTCTACGAGCAGTACTTC. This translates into CASSLEGSFYEQYF.

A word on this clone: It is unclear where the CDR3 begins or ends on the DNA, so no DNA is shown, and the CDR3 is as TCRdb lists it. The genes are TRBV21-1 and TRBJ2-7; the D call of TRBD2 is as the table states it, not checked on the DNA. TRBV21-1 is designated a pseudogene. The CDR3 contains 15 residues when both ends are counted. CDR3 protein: CASWASGSFSYEQYF.

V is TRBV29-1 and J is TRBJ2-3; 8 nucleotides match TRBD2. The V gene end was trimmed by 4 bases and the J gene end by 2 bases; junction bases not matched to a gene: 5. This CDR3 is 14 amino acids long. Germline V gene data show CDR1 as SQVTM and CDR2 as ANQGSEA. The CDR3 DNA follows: TGCAGCGTTGCCAGCGGGAGATACACAGATACGCAGTATTTT. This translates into CSVASGRYTDTQYF.